Below, one T cell receptor (beta chain) is given with its context. Antigen unknown. The data originate from a study of response to subunit inactivated influenza vaccine. Notes on the study in general: The authors suggested that few new T cells are recruited per seasonal influenza vaccination.

The CDR3 has 14 residues. V was shortened by 8 bases and J by 2 bases, with 13 bases between the two germline ends. In germline, CDR1 is LGHDT, CDR2 YNNKEL (reference sequence). MiXCR was run by TCRdb on the RT-PCR reads, yielding one entry per CDR3 protein. The table lists 500,000 to 750,000 distinct CDR3 sequences, 13% to 15% of them singletons, with over 8.5% in the top ten. The chain joins TRBV3-1 to TRBJ2-1; D possibly uses TRBD1 or TRBD2 (5 bases each). The sample consisted of PBMCs from blood, taken approximately 12 days after vaccination. This clonotype originated in a man aged 50 to 59 who received an inactivated influenza vaccine. In nucleotides, the CDR3 is TGTGCCAGCCACCGGGGCCAGACCTACAATGAGCAGTTCTTC. This codes for CASHRGQTYNEQFF.